This T cell receptor beta chain came from a study of T-cell reconstitution after alpha-beta-depleted transplantation in children. Researchers prepared the TCRbeta library using unique molecular identifiers, the study reports. Each CDR3 protein is one row after TCRdb ran MiXCR on the PCR reads. The sample yields over 400,000 distinct CDR3 sequences, over 40% seen once. Findings of the study overall: From surviving recipient T cells and thymic progenitors came the high day-60 TCRbeta diversity observed in some patients. Most T-cell counts and diversity one year after the transplant came from T cells that were newly produced. By about two months after transplant, alpha-beta T cells reportedly arose from several hundred graft clones that had expanded.

Per germline, CDR1 DFQATT and CDR2 SNEGSKA (reference sequence). The CDR3 length is 12 residues. Trimming removed 1 base from V and 6 bases from J, with 10 bases in between. About this clonotype itself: The target antigen is unknown.

The chain combines TRBV20-1 with TRBJ2-7, with D tentatively TRBD1 (6 bases). The clonotype comes from a girl aged 2-10 years with aplastic anemia, due to receive a stem cell transplant. The specimen comprised PBMCs, sampled before TCRalphabeta/CD19-depleted stem cell transplant. The CDR3 protein is CSARGDISEQYF. DNA of the CDR3: TGCAGTGCTAGAGGGGACATAAGCGAGCAGTACTTC.